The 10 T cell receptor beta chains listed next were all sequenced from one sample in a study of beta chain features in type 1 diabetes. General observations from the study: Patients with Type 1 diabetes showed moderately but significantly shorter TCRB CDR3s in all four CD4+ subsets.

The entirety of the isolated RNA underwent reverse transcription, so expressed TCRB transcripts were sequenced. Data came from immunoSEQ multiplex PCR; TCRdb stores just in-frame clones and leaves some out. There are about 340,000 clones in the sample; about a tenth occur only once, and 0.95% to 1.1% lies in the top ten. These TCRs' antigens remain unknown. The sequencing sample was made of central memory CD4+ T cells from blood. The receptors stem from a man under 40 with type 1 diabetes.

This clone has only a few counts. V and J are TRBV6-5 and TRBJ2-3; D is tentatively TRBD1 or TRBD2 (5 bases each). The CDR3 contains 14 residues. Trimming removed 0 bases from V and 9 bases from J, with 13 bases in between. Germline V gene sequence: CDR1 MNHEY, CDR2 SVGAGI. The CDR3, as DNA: TGTGCCAGCAGTTACTCGACTGGGGGACGGACGCAGTATTTT. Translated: CASSYSTGGRTQYF.

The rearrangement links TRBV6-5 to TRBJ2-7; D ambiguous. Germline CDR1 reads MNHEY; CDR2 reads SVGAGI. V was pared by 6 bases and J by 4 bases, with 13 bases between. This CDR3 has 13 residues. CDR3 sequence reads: CASSPPGEYEQYF. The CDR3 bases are TGTGCCAGCAGCCCACCAGGAGAATACGAGCAGTACTTC.

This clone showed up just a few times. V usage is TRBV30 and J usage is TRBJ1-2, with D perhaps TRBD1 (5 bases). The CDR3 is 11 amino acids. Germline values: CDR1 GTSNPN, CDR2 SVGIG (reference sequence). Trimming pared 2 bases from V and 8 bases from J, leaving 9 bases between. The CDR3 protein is CAWSSGSGYTF. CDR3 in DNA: TGTGCCTGGAGTTCAGGGAGCGGCTACACCTTC.

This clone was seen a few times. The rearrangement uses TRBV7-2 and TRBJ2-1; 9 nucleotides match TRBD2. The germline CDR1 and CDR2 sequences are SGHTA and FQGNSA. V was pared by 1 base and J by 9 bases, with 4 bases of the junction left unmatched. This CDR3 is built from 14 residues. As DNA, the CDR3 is TGTGCCAGCAGCTTAGGCGGGGGGGCAGGTGAGCAGTTCTTC. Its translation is CASSLGGGAGEQFF.

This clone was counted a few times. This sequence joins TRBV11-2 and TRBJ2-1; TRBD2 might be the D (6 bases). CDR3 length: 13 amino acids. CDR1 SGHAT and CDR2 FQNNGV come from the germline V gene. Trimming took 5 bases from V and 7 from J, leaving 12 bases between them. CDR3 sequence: CASSRNSGNEQFF. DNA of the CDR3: TGTGCCAGCAGCCGCAACAGCGGGAATGAGCAGTTCTTC. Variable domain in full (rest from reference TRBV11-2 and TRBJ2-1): EAGVAQSPRYKIIEKRQSVAFWCNPISGHATLYWYQQILGQGPKLLIQFQNNGVVDDSQLPKDRFSAERLKGVDSTLKIQPAKLEDSAVYLCASSRNSGNEQFFGPGTRLTVL.

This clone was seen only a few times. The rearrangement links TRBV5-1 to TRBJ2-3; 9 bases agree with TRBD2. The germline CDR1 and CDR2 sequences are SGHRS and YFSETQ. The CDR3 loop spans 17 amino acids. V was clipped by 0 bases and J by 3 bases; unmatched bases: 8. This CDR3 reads CASSLDFSGGGTDTQYF. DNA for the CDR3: TGCGCCAGCAGCTTGGATTTTAGCGGGGGCGGGACAGATACGCAGTATTTT.

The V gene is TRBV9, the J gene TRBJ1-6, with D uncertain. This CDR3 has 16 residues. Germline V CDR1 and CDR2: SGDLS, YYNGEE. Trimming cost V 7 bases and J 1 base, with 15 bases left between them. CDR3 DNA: TGTGCCAGCTCCGTCGGGGTACGTTCCTATAATTCACCCCTCCACTTT. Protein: CASSVGVRSYNSPLHF.

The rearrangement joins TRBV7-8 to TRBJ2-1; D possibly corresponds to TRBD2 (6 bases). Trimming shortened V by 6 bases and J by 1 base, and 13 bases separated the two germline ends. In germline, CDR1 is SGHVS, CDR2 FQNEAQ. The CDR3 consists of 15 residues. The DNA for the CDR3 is TGTGCCAGCAGATTTTTGGGGGGATCCTACAATGAGCAGTTCTTC. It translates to CASRFLGGSYNEQFF.

The CDR3 reads CASSLGGKDNEQFF. The DNA of the CDR3 is TGTGCCAGCAGCCTTGGGGGGAAGGACAATGAGCAGTTCTTC. The chain has TRBV7-2 and TRBJ2-1; possible D gene TRBD2, 6 bases. Germline lookup yields CDR1 SGHTA and CDR2 FQGNSA. The CDR3 covers 14 residues. Deletions cut 5 bases from V and 5 bases from J, with 13 bases between.

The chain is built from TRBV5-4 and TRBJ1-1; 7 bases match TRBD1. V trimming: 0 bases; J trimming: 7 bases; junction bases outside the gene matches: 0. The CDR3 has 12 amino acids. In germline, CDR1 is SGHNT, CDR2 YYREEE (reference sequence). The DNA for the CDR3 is TGTGCCAGCAGCTTGGACAGGGGTGAAGCTTTCTTT. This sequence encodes CASSLDRGEAFF.